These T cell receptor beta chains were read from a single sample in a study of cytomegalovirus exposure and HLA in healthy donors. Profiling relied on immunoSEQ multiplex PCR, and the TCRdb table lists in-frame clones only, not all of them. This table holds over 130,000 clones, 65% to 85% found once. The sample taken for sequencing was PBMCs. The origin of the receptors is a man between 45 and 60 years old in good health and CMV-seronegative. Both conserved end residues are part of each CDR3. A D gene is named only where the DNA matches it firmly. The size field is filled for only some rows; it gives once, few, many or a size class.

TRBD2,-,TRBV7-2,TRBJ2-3,TGTGCCAGCAGCTTTCTGATCGGGGGGGGCGAAGATACGCAGTATTTT,CASSFLIGGGEDTQYF
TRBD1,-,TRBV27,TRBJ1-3,TGTGCCAGCAGGGGACAGGGGTTTGGAAACACCATATATTTT,CASRGQGFGNTIYF
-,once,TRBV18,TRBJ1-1,TGTGCCAGCTCACCCGCGGAAATGAACACTGAAGCTTTCTTT,CASSPAEMNTEAFF
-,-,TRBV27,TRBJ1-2,TGTGCCACCAAGGAGCTTTCTAACTATGGCTACACCTTC,CATKELSNYGYTF
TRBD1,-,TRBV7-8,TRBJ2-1,TGTGCCAGCAGCTACCCGGGACAGGGGGTGCATGAGCAGTTCTTC,CASSYPGQGVHEQFF
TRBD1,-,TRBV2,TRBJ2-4,TGTGCCAGCGGGGGACAGGGAAACATTCAGTACTTC,CASGGQGNIQYF
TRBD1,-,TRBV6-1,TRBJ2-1,TGTGCCAGCAGTCGACAGGGGGGGAATGAGCAGTTCTTC,CASSRQGGNEQFF
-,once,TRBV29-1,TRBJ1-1,TGCAGCGTTGATCTCTCGAACACTGAAGCTTTCTTT,CSVDLSNTEAFF
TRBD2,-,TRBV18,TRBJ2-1,TGTGCCAGCTCACCACCAAGCGGGGGTGCCTACAATGAGCAGTTCTTC,CASSPPSGGAYNEQFF
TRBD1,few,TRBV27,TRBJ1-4,TGTGCCAGCAGTCAGACAGGGGAGGTGTATGAAAAACTGTTTTTT,CASSQTGEVYEKLFF
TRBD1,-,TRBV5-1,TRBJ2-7,TGCGCCAGCAGCTCGCCAGGGGGCTACGAGCAGTACTTC,CASSSPGGYEQYF
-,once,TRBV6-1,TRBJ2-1,TGTGCCAGCAGGACCGGGTGGAATGAGCAGTTCTTC,CASRTGWNEQFF
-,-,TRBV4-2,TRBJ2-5,TGTGCCAGCAGCCAAGATTGGGGGGGCCGAAAGACCCAGTACTTC,CASSQDWGGRKTQYF
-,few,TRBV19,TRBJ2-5,TGTGCCAGTAGGGACACAGAGACGTACCAAGAGACCCAGTACTTC,CASRDTETYQETQYF
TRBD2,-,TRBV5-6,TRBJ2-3,TGTGCCAGCAGTGGGGGACGGCGGGAGAGGACAGATACGCAGTATTTT,CASSGGRRERTDTQYF
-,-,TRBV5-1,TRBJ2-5,TGCGCCAGCAACCTGGCTCCGACAGGTCTAGGACAAGAGACCCAGTACTTC,CASNLAPTGLGQETQYF
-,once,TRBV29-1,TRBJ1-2,TGCAGCGTTGTCAACAGGGCGTCCTATGGCTACACCTTC,CSVVNRASYGYTF
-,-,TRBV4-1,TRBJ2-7,TGCGCCAGCAGCTTTGATTTTGATGACTCAGACTCCTACGAGCAGTACTTC,CASSFDFDDSDSYEQYF
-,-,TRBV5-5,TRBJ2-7,TGTGCCAGCAGCAGGGAACGGGGATACTCCTACGAGCAGTACTTC,CASSRERGYSYEQYF
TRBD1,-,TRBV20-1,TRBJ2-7,TGCAGTGCGGGACAGGGTGTCGAGCAGTACTTC,CSAGQGVEQYF
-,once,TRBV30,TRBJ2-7,TGTGCCTGGGGACAGACTTACGAGCAGTACTTC,CAWGQTYEQYF
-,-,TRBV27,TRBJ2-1,TGTGCCAGCAGTCCCAGGGGGACTCAGACAAGAAATGAGCAGTTCTTC,CASSPRGTQTRNEQFF
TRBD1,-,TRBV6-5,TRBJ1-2,TGTGCCAGCAGTTACTCCCGACAGGGTTCGGGTGGCTACACCTTC,CASSYSRQGSGGYTF
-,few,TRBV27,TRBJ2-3,TGTGCCAGCAGTCCGCGGGGTAGCTCGGCTTTAGCTACGCAGTATTTT,CASSPRGSSALATQYF
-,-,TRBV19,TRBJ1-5,TGTGCCAGTAGTATTTCCAGGGCGAGCAATCAGCCCCAGCATTTT,CASSISRASNQPQHF
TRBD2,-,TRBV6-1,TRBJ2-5,TGTGCCAGCACAACTAGCGGTGTGGGGACCCAGTACTTC,CASTTSGVGTQYF
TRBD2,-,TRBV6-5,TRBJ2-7,TGTGCCAGCAGTTCCCTAGGGGCGGGGGGGATCTACGAGCAGTACTTC,CASSSLGAGGIYEQYF
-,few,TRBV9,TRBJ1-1,TGTGCCAGCAGCGTAGGGGGCGGAATGAACACTGAAGCTTTCTTT,CASSVGGGMNTEAFF
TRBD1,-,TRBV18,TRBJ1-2,TGTGCCAGCTCGCCTGCCCAGGGGGCGAACTATGGCTACACCTTC,CASSPAQGANYGYTF
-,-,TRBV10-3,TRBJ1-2,TGTGCCATCAGTGAGTCGTCGGGGAGGGATGGCTACACCTTC,CAISESSGRDGYTF
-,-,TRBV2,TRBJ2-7,TGTGCCGGCAGGGGAGCGGGCGAGCAGTACTTC,CAGRGAGEQYF
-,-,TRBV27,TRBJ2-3,TGTGCCAGCAGTTCCGACCGGCGACTAACTTATAAGGCGGGTACGCAGTATTTT,CASSSDRRLTYKAGTQYF
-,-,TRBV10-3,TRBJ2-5,TGTGCCATCGCAGACGGACAGCCTAATCAAGAGACCCAGTACTTC,CAIADGQPNQETQYF
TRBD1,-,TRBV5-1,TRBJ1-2,TGCGCCAGCAGCCGGGACAGGGCGAACGGCTACACCTTC,CASSRDRANGYTF
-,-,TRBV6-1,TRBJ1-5,TGTGCCAGCAGATGGACATCGAATCAGCCCCAGCATTTT,CASRWTSNQPQHF
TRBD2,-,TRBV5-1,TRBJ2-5,TGCGCCAGCAGGCGGGGGTCCCAAGAGACCCAGTACTTC,CASRRGSQETQYF
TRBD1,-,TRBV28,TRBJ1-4,TGTGCCAGCAGTCCGGCGGACAGGGCTAATGAAAAACTGTTTTTT,CASSPADRANEKLFF
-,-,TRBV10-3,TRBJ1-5,TGTGCCATCAGTGAGTCAGGGGCTGGTCAGCCCCAGCATTTT,CAISESGAGQPQHF
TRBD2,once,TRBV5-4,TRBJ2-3,TGTGCCAGCAGCCCCGGAGAGCGGGGGGCCACAGATACGCAGTATTTT,CASSPGERGATDTQYF
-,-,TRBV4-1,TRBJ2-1,TGCGCCAGCAGCCAACTTCTTTACAATGAGCAGTTCTTC,CASSQLLYNEQFF
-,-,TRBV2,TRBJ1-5,TGTGCCAGCAGTTTTGACAGCCCACCCAATCAGCCCCAGCATTTT,CASSFDSPPNQPQHF
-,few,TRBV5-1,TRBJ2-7,TGCGCCAGCAGCTTCTTATCGGTCGGGGTCTCCTACGAGCAGTACTTC,CASSFLSVGVSYEQYF
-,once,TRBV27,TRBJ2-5,TGTGCCAGCACCCCGGGTGGTCAAGAGACCCAGTACTTC,CASTPGGQETQYF
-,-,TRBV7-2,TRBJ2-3,TGTGCCAGCAGCCCACTTTCTTCGGGGATCTACACAGATACGCAGTATTTT,CASSPLSSGIYTDTQYF
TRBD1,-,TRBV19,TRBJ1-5,TGTGCCAGTACCCCGGACAGGAGGCAGCCCCAGCATTTT,CASTPDRRQPQHF
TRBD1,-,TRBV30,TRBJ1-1,TGTGCCTGGAGTGTACGGGGCAGGGGGCCGAAGGACACTGAAGCTTTCTTT,CAWSVRGRGPKDTEAFF
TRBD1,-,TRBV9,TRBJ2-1,TGTGCCAGCAGCGTAGGAGGGGGCGTATCGAATGAGCAGTTCTTC,CASSVGGGVSNEQFF
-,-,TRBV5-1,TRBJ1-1,TGCGCCAGCAGCTCCCTCCAGGCGAACACTGAAGCTTTCTTT,CASSSLQANTEAFF
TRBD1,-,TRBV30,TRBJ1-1,TGTGCCTGGAGTGTAGGGACAGGGGAATTCGGGGGTTTCTTT,CAWSVGTGEFGGFF
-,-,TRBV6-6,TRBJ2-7,TGTGCCAGCAGTTACTCGAGGGCTGGGTACGAGCAGTACTTC,CASSYSRAGYEQYF
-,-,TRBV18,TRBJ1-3,TGTGCCAGCTCATCCAGGGGTGACACCATATATTTT,CASSSRGDTIYF
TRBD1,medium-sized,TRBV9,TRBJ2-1,TGTGCCAGCAGCGGCGGCGGAGACAGGGGGTTCTACAATGAGCAGTTCTTC,CASSGGGDRGFYNEQFF
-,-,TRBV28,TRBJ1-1,TGTGCCAGCAGAAATCCAGCGCGGGAGAGGGAAGCTTTCTTT,CASRNPAREREAFF
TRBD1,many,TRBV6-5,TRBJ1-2,TGTGCCAGCAGCAGGGACAGGGGATATGGCTACACCTTC,CASSRDRGYGYTF
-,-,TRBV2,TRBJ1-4,TGTGCCAGCAGGCTAGAAAAACTGTTTTTT,CASRLEKLFF
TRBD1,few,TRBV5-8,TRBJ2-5,TGTGCCAGCAGCTTGGAAGGCAGGGGGCAAGAGACCCAGTACTTC,CASSLEGRGQETQYF
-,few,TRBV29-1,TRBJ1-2,TGCAGCGTTGGCAGGCTAAACTATGGCTACACCTTC,CSVGRLNYGYTF
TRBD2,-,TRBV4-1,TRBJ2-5,TGCGCCAGCAGCCAAGACTTTAAGGGCGGGGGGGAGACCCAGTACTTC,CASSQDFKGGGETQYF
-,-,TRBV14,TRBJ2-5,TGTGCCAGCAGCCAATGGGGGGAGGAGACCCAGTACTTC,CASSQWGEETQYF
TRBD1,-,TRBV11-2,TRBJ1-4,TGTGCCAGCAGCTTTCCGACAGGGGGCCGTGAAAAACTGTTTTTT,CASSFPTGGREKLFF